The present T cell receptor beta chain was sequenced within a study of T cells in Graves' hyperthyroidism and ophthalmopathy. The blood specimen was taken at initial hyperthyroidism diagnosis, before any ophthalmopathy symptoms. The PBMCs were taken from around 9.1 ml of fresh peripheral blood. TCR beta CDR3 regions were amplified from RNA. The HTBI primer set drove a first-round RT-PCR of the TCR CDR3. TCRdb ran MiXCR on the multiplex PCR reads and lists one entry per CDR3 protein. The data show 250,000 to 300,000 distinct CDR3 sequences, roughly 15% seen once. The CDR3 length is 15 residues. Deletions cut 2 bases from V and 0 bases from J, with 9 bases between. Germline-derived CDR1 and CDR2 are MGHDK and SYGVNS.

Sample: blood. The chain recombines TRBV25-1 with TRBJ2-3; tentative D call: TRBD2 (5 bases). This clonotype was obtained from a woman aged 40-49 years with Graves' hyperthyroidism that later progressed to Graves' ophthalmopathy. CDR3 loop: CASSEIGGSTDTQYF. DNA for the CDR3: TGTGCCAGCAGTGAAATCGGCGGGAGCACAGATACGCAGTATTTT.